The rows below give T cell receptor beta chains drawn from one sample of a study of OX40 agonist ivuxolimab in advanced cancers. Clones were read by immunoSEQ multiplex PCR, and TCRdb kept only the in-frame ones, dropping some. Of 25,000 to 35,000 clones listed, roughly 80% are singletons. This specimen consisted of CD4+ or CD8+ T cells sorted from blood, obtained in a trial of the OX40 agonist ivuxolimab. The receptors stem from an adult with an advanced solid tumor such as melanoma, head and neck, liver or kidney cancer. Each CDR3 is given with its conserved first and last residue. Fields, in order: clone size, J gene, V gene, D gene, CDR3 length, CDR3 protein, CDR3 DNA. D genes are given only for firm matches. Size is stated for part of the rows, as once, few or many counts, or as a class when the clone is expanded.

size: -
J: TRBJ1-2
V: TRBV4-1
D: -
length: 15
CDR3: CASSQGAGTPYGYTF
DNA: TGCGCCAGCAGCCAAGGCGCGGGAACTCCCTATGGCTACACCTTC

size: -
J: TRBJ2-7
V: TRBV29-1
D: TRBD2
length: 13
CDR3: CSALAGAAYEQYF
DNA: TGCAGCGCATTAGCGGGAGCGGCCTACGAGCAGTACTTC

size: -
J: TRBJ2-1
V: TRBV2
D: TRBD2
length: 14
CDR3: CASSPTTSGNEQFF
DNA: TGTGCCAGCAGCCCTACTACTAGCGGGAATGAGCAGTTCTTC

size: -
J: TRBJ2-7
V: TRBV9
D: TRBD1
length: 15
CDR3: CASSVASGTGYEQYF
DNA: TGTGCCAGCAGCGTAGCCTCCGGGACAGGCTACGAGCAGTACTTC

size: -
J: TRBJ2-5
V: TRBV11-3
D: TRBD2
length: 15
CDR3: CASSSSGGYQETQYF
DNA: TGTGCCAGCAGCAGTAGCGGGGGGTACCAAGAGACCCAGTACTTC

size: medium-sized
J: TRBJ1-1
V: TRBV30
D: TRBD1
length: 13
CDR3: CAWSLGQVTEAFF
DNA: TGTGCCTGGAGCCTGGGACAGGTTACTGAAGCTTTCTTT

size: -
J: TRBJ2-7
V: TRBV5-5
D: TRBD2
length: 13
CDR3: CASSFGRVYEQYF
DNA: TGTGCCAGCAGCTTCGGGAGGGTGTACGAGCAGTACTTC

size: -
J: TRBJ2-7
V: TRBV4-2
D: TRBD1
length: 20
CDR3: CASSEEWGGQGALLPYEQYF
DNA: TGTGCCAGCAGCGAAGAATGGGGGGGACAGGGGGCCCTACTTCCCTACGAGCAGTACTTC

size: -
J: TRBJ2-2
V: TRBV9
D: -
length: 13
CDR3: CASTRALAGELFF
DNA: TGTGCCAGCACGCGTGCCCTAGCCGGGGAGCTGTTTTTT

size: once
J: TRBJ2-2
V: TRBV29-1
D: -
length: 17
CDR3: CSVSGLRESYFSGELFF
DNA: TGCAGCGTCTCAGGGTTACGGGAGTCTTATTTTTCGGGGGAGCTGTTTTTT

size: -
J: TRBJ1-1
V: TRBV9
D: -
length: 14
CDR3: CASSVDGGGTEAFF
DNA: TGTGCCAGCAGCGTAGATGGAGGGGGCACTGAAGCTTTCTTT

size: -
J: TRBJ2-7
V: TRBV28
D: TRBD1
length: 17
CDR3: CASSSRLTGGSLYEQYF
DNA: TGTGCCAGCAGTTCCAGACTTACAGGGGGCTCTCTCTACGAGCAGTACTTC

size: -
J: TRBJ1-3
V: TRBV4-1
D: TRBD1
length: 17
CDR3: CASSTPDRIISGNTIYF
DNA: TGCGCCAGCAGCACCCCGGACAGGATTATCTCTGGAAACACCATATATTTT

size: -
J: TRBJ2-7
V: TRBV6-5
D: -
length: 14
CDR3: CASSYAGALYEQYF
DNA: TGTGCCAGCAGTTATGCAGGGGCTCTCTACGAGCAGTACTTC

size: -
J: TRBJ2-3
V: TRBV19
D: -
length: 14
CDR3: CASSSPRDTDTQYF
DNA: TGTGCCAGTAGTTCCCCGAGGGACACAGATACGCAGTATTTT

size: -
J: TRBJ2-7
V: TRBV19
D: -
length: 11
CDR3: CASTGSHEQYF
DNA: TGTGCCAGTACAGGGTCCCACGAGCAGTACTTC

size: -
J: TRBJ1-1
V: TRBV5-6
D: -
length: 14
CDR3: CASSLGGVNTEAFF
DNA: TGTGCCAGCAGCTTGGGAGGGGTCAACACTGAAGCTTTCTTT